A single sample gave rise to the 29 T cell receptor beta chains below, sequenced in a study of blood T cell repertoires in COVID-19 (dated by TCRdb to the early 2020s). To prepare the library, the immunoSEQ multiplex PCR assay was applied. TCRdb retrieved this table from immuneACCESS and kept in-frame rearrangements only. Not all clones are present; in checked studies, unresolved V genes account for under half, and no reason is known for the remainder. The sample includes about 430,000 clones, with 70% to 90% observed a single time. The ten biggest clones cover about 1.4% of the sample. The sample was PBMCs or T cells enriched from blood (not recorded which). Receptor source: a woman aged 18-29 years who had been exposed to COVID-19.

This chain joins TRBV6-5 and TRBJ1-5; D remains unclear. Germline values: CDR1 MNHEY, CDR2 SVGAGI. The CDR3 is 13 residues long. Trimming took off 1 base at V and 6 bases at J, with 7 bases between the two ends. The CDR3 loop reads CASSYYRGQPQHF. For the CDR3, the DNA is TGTGCCAGCAGTTACTATCGGGGTCAGCCCCAGCATTTT.

V gene TRBV5-1 combines with J gene TRBJ1-4; D not resolved. Trimming pared 0 bases from V and 3 bases from J, leaving 3 bases between. Germline V CDR1 and CDR2: SGHRS, YFSETQ. The CDR3 spans 13 residues. The DNA for the CDR3 is TGCGCCAGCAGCTTGGTATCTAATGAAAAACTGTTTTTT. The encoded protein is CASSLVSNEKLFF.

The chain links TRBV11-2 to TRBJ1-2, with a weak D call TRBD1 (5 bases). CDR1 SGHAT and CDR2 FQNNGV come from the germline V gene. The CDR3 length is 13 residues. V was cut by 3 bases and J by 6 bases, with 11 bases left in between. CDR3 in amino acids: CASSLGGSDGYTF. Here the CDR3 DNA reads TGTGCCAGCAGCTTGGGGGGGTCGGATGGCTACACCTTC. Full variable domain (rest looked up from reference TRBV11-2 and TRBJ1-2): EAGVAQSPRYKIIEKRQSVAFWCNPISGHATLYWYQQILGQGPKLLIQFQNNGVVDDSQLPKDRFSAERLKGVDSTLKIQPAKLEDSAVYLCASSLGGSDGYTFGSGTRLTVV.

The J gene is TRBJ1-1, the V gene TRBV6-1, with D unclear. From germline, CDR1 is MNHNS and CDR2 SASEGT. Trimming pared 3 bases from V and 7 bases from J, leaving 6 bases between. This CDR3 region has 11 residues. The CDR3 here is CASSDYFEAFF. The CDR3 DNA sequence: TGTGCCAGCAGTGATTATTTTGAAGCTTTCTTT.

This clone was detected a few times. This rearrangement joins TRBV7-9 to TRBJ1-6, with D unresolved. The length of the CDR3 is 14 residues. Germline loops: CDR1 SEHNR, CDR2 FQNEAQ (reference sequence). V was pared by 1 base and J by 9 bases, with 10 bases between. The CDR3 here is CASSLETVTSPLHF. The DNA of the CDR3 is TGTGCCAGCAGCTTAGAAACAGTTACTTCACCCCTCCACTTT.

This chain uses TRBV5-1 with TRBJ2-2; tentatively, D is TRBD2 (6 bases). Germline-derived CDR1 and CDR2 are SGHRS and YFSETQ. The ends were cut back, 6 bases at V and 8 bases at J, with 17 bases in the middle. This CDR3 region has 14 residues. CDR3 DNA sequence: TGCGCCAGCATGCCCGGGACTTTGCTAGGGGAGCTGTTTTTT. It translates to CASMPGTLLGELFF. The full variable domain, rest sourced from reference TRBV5-1 and TRBJ2-2, is KAGVTQTPRYLIKTRGQQVTLSCSPISGHRSVSWYQQTPGQGLQFLFEYFSETQRNKGNFPGRFSGRQFSNSRSEMNVSTLELGDSALYLCASMPGTLLGELFFGEGSRLTVL.

The chain uses TRBV6-5 and TRBJ2-7; 7 positions match TRBD1. Trimming cost V 4 bases and J 3 bases; bases outside gene matches: 6. CDR3 length: 14 amino acids. The germline V gene has CDR1 MNHEY and CDR2 SVGAGI. CDR3 residues: CASSSPRDSYEQYF. CDR3 nucleotides: TGTGCCAGCAGTTCGCCCCGGGACAGCTACGAGCAGTACTTC.

This rearrangement joins TRBV5-4 to TRBJ2-7, with D possibly TRBD2 on 6 matching bases. Trimming removed 3 bases at V and 2 bases at J, with 18 bases between. The CDR3 extends over 16 amino acids. Germline values: CDR1 SGHNT, CDR2 YYREEE (reference sequence). The CDR3 spells CASSSNAGTYTYEQYF. Here the CDR3 DNA reads TGTGCCAGCAGCTCGAATGCGGGGACTTATACCTACGAGCAGTACTTC.

This rearrangement joins TRBV28 to TRBJ2-1, with 10 bases that match TRBD2. V trimming: 2 bases; J trimming: 4 bases; junction bases outside the gene matches: 5. CDR3 length equals 16 residues. Germline V gene lookup returns CDR1 MDHEN and CDR2 SYDVKM. This chain's CDR3 is CASSLTAGGFYNEQFF. As DNA, the CDR3 is TGTGCCAGCAGTTTAACAGCGGGGGGGTTTTACAATGAGCAGTTCTTC.

The rearrangement uses TRBV10-3 and TRBJ1-6; D possibly corresponds to TRBD1 (5 bases). The germline gives CDR1 ENHRY, CDR2 SYGVKD. With 7 bases removed from V and 14 bases from J, the gap between germline ends came to 18 bases. The CDR3 is made up of 13 amino acids. In nucleotides, the CDR3 is TGTGCCATCATGGGCCAGGGAAGGGCATCCCTCCACTTT. It translates to CAIMGQGRASLHF.

This chain uses TRBV7-3 with TRBJ2-1; 8 nucleotides line up with TRBD2. The CDR3 has 15 amino acids. Germline CDR1 reads SGHTA; CDR2 reads FQGTGA. The V gene end was trimmed by 5 bases and the J gene end by 7 bases; junction bases not matched to a gene: 10. CDR3 coding DNA: TGTGCCAGCAGCCCACCCGGGGGGGAAAGGAATGAGCAGTTCTTC. It codes for CASSPPGGERNEQFF.

The CDR3 region has the DNA TGTGCCAGCTCACCCGTGGGGGGAAGGAACGAGCAGTACTTC. This gives the protein CASSPVGGRNEQYF. The rearrangement uses TRBV18 and TRBJ2-7; D possibly corresponds to TRBD2 (6 bases). Looked up from germline, CDR1 is KGHSH and CDR2 is LQKENI. V was trimmed by 3 bases and J by 5 bases, leaving 14 bases between them. The CDR3 covers 14 residues.

The chain couples TRBV11-2 to TRBJ2-7; a possible D gene is TRBD1 (5 bases). The V gene lost 2 bases and the J gene lost 4 bases, with 9 bases spanning the gap. CDR3 length: 13 residues. Germline V lookup: CDR1 SGHAT, CDR2 FQNNGV. The CDR3 loop is CASSLYTGYEQYF. The DNA for the CDR3 is TGTGCCAGCAGCTTATATACAGGATACGAGCAGTACTTC. The variable domain in full, with the rest retrieved from reference TRBV11-2 and TRBJ2-7, is EAGVAQSPRYKIIEKRQSVAFWCNPISGHATLYWYQQILGQGPKLLIQFQNNGVVDDSQLPKDRFSAERLKGVDSTLKIQPAKLEDSAVYLCASSLYTGYEQYFGPGTRLTVT.

The chain links TRBV27 to TRBJ2-6, with D hard to call. Germline CDR1 and CDR2: MNHEY and SMNVEV (reference sequence). V gave up 8 bases and J gave up 0 bases, with 20 bases separating them. The CDR3 contains 18 residues. The CDR3 loop is CASPISPGSHSGANVLTF. The CDR3 DNA sequence: TGTGCCAGCCCGATCTCCCCAGGCTCCCACTCTGGGGCCAACGTCCTGACTTTC.

V is TRBV6-1 and J is TRBJ2-5; 9 bases fit TRBD1. V shed 3 bases, J shed 3 bases, and the junction held 5 bases outside the gene matches. The CDR3 has 15 amino acids. Germline CDR1 is MNHNS and CDR2 is SASEGT. CDR3 sequence reads: CASSERDRDEETQYF. In DNA form, the CDR3 reads TGTGCCAGCAGTGAGAGGGACAGGGACGAAGAGACCCAGTACTTC.

In this sample, this clone turned up once. The chain joins TRBV14 to TRBJ1-6, with D perhaps TRBD1 (6 bases). CDR1 and CDR2 (germline): SGHDN, FVKESK. The CDR3 sequence is 16 residues long. Trimming removed 0 bases from V and 12 bases from J, with 18 bases in between. This chain's CDR3 is CASSQDYTGQWGPLHF. As DNA, the CDR3 is TGTGCCAGCAGCCAAGATTACACAGGGCAGTGGGGACCCCTCCACTTT.

The chain links TRBV29-1 to TRBJ2-3; D remains ambiguous. The germline V gene encodes CDR1 SQVTM and CDR2 ANQGSEA. The CDR3 totals 13 residues. V was clipped by 6 bases and J by 2 bases, with 12 bases between them. The CDR3 DNA sequence: TGCAGCGTCCCCCCCCCTAACACAGATACGCAGTATTTT. It encodes CSVPPPNTDTQYF.

The chain's CDR3 is CASSYPRGEAFF. DNA of the CDR3: TGTGCCAGCAGCTATCCCAGAGGGGAAGCTTTCTTT. This chain connects TRBV5-5 to TRBJ1-1; D unresolved. V lost 3 bases and J 8 bases, leaving 11 bases between the germline ends. The CDR3 spans 12 residues. The germline V gene has CDR1 SGHKS and CDR2 YYEKEE (reference sequence).

J is TRBJ2-2 and V is TRBV5-5; no clear D gene. The length of the CDR3 is 12 residues. The germline CDR1 and CDR2 sequences are SGHKS and YYEKEE (reference sequence). V was shortened by 2 bases and J by 6 bases, with 5 bases between the two germline ends. CDR3 nucleotides: TGTGCCAGCAGCTTCAATTCCGGGGAGCTGTTTTTT. Protein: CASSFNSGELFF.

V gene TRBV7-8 combines with J gene TRBJ1-2, with 7 bases aligning to TRBD1. Trimming cost V 1 base and J 4 bases; bases outside gene matches: 9. CDR1 and CDR2 (germline): SGHVS, FQNEAQ. The CDR3 loop spans 16 amino acids. The CDR3 nucleotides are TGTGCCAGCAGCTTAGTGGGGGGACAGCCAGTCTATGGCTACACCTTC. Translation gives CASSLVGGQPVYGYTF. Based on the CDR3 plus reference TRBV7-8 and TRBJ1-2, the full variable domain is GAGVSQSPRYKVAKRGQDVALRCDPISGHVSLFWYQQALGQGPEFLTYFQNEAQLDKSGLPSDRFFAERPEGSVSTLKIQRTQQEDSAVYLCASSLVGGQPVYGYTFGSGTRLTVV.

The rearrangement joins TRBV4-1 to TRBJ2-3; 10 nucleotides match TRBD1. V trimming: 4 bases; J trimming: 2 bases; junction bases outside the gene matches: 9. Germline CDR1 is MGHRA and CDR2 is YSYEKL. The CDR3 is 17 residues long. CDR3 sequence reads: CASSPPGTGDLTDTQYF. The CDR3 nucleotides read TGCGCCAGCAGCCCGCCCGGGACAGGGGACCTCACAGATACGCAGTATTTT.

V usage is TRBV7-9 and J usage is TRBJ1-2, with D possibly TRBD1 on 5 matching bases. Germline V gives CDR1 SEHNR, CDR2 FQNEAQ (reference sequence). This CDR3 spans 15 amino acids. V dropped 5 bases and J dropped 3 bases, with 16 bases sitting between them. CDR3 sequence reads: CASSPFAGGDYGYTF. CDR3 nucleotides: TGTGCCAGCAGCCCCTTCGCGGGGGGAGACTATGGCTACACCTTC.

The rearrangement joins TRBV6-5 to TRBJ1-3; D may be TRBD1 (6 bases). V dropped 2 bases and J dropped 4 bases, with 15 bases sitting between them. CDR3 length equals 16 residues. Germline CDR1 reads MNHEY; CDR2 reads SVGAGI. The CDR3 DNA reads TGTGCCAGCAGTTACCAATACAGGGTTCCCGGAAACACCATATATTTT. This translates into CASSYQYRVPGNTIYF.

This clone was recorded only once. This sequence joins TRBV7-2 and TRBJ1-2, with 7 bases lining up with TRBD1. The CDR3 totals 13 residues. V was clipped by 3 bases and J by 8 bases; unmatched bases: 6. Germline V CDR1 and CDR2: SGHTA, FQGNSA. The CDR3: CASSFTGDGGYTF. In DNA form, the CDR3 reads TGTGCCAGCAGCTTTACAGGGGACGGCGGCTACACCTTC.

This chain joins TRBV4-3 and TRBJ2-1, with 10 positions matching TRBD2. Germline V gene sequence: CDR1 LGHNA, CDR2 YSLEER. The CDR3 spans 14 residues. V trimming: 4 bases; J trimming: 8 bases; junction bases outside the gene matches: 5. The CDR3 loop reads CASSRGLAVDEQFF. The CDR3 DNA follows: TGCGCCAGCAGCCGAGGACTAGCGGTAGATGAGCAGTTCTTC.

The V and J genes are TRBV6-4 and TRBJ2-3, with TRBD1 as a possible D gene (5 bases). The ends were cut back, 6 bases at V and 1 base at J, with 14 bases in the middle. CDR1 and CDR2 (germline): MRHNA, SNTAGT. The CDR3 is 15 residues long. The CDR3, as DNA: TGTGCCAGCAGCATTGGGGCTATTGGCACAGATACGCAGTATTTT. Translated, it gives CASSIGAIGTDTQYF.

The sample holds one count of this clone. The chain joins TRBV28 to TRBJ2-1; 11 bases align to TRBD1. The V gene's germline CDR1 is MDHEN and CDR2 SYDVKM. The CDR3 consists of 16 residues. With V trimmed by 6 bases and J by 5 bases, 9 bases remained unmatched. CDR3 in amino acids: CASSPGDRGYHNEQFF. The CDR3 DNA follows: TGTGCCAGCAGCCCTGGGGACAGGGGGTATCACAATGAGCAGTTCTTC.

The rearrangement uses TRBV6-5 and TRBJ2-1, with D perhaps TRBD1 (6 bases). The CDR3 length is 13 residues. CDR1 MNHEY and CDR2 SVGAGI come from the germline V gene. V was pared by 7 bases and J by 3 bases, with 10 bases between. CDR3 residues: CASTGTHYNEQFF. CDR3 DNA: TGTGCCAGCACCGGGACACACTACAATGAGCAGTTCTTC.

The chain joins TRBV28 to TRBJ2-7; 9 bases are a match to TRBD2. The CDR3 is 17 amino acids. J was trimmed by 1 base and V by 8 bases; bases with no gene match: 15. Per germline, CDR1 MDHEN and CDR2 SYDVKM. The CDR3 here is CASRSGTGLAFSYEQYF. The CDR3 DNA reads TGTGCCAGCCGGAGCGGGACGGGACTAGCCTTTTCCTACGAGCAGTACTTC.